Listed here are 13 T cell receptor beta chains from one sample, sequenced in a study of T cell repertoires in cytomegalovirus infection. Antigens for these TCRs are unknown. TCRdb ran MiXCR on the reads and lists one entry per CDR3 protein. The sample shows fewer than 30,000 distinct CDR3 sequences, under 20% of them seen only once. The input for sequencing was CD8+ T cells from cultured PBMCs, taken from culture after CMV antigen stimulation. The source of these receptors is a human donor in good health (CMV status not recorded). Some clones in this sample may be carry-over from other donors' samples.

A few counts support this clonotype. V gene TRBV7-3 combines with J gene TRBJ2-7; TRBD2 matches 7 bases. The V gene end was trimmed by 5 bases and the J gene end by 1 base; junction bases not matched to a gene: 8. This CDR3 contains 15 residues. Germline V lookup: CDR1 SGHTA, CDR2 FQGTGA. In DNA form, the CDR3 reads TGTGCCAGCAGCCCGAGCGGCGGGGGATCCTACGAGCAGTACTTC. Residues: CASSPSGGGSYEQYF.

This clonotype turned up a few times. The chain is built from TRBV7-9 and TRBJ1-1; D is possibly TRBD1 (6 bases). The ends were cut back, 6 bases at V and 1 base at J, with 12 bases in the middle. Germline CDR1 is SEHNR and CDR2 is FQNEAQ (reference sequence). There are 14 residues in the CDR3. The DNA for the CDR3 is TGTGCCAGCAGTACACTGGGACAGAACACTGAAGCTTTCTTT. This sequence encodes CASSTLGQNTEAFF.

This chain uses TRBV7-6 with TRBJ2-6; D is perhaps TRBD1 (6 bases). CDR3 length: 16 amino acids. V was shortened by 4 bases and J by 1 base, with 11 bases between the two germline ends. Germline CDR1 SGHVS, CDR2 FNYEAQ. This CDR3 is CASSYNRDSGANVLTF. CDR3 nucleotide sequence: TGTGCCAGCAGCTACAACAGGGATTCTGGGGCCAACGTCCTGACTTTC.

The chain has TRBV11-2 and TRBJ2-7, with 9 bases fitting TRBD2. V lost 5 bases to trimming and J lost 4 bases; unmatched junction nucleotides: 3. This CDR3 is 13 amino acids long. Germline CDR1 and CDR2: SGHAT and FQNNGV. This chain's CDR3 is CASSQSGGYEQYF. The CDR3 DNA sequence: TGTGCCAGCAGCCAGAGCGGGGGGTACGAGCAGTACTTC.

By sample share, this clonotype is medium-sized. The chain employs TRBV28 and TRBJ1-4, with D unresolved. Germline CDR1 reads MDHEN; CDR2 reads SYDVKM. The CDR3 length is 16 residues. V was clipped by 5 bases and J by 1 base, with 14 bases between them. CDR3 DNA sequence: TGTGCCAGCAGTCCCCTGGAGGGAGGAACTAATGAAAAACTGTTTTTT. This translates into CASSPLEGGTNEKLFF.

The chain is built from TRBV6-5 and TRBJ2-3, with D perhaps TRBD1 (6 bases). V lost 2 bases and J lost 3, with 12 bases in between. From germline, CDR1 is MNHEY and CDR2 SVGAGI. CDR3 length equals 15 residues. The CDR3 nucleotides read TGTGCCAGCAGTTACGGACAGCCAGCGACAGATACGCAGTATTTT. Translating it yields CASSYGQPATDTQYF.

CDR3 loop: CASRNFRSNGYEQYF. The CDR3 nucleotides read TGTGCCAGCAGGAATTTTAGAAGCAACGGATACGAGCAGTACTTC. The chain joins TRBV6-1 to TRBJ2-7, with no clear D. The CDR3 covers 15 residues. The germline gives CDR1 MNHNS, CDR2 SASEGT. V lost 6 bases and J 4 bases, leaving 19 bases between the germline ends.

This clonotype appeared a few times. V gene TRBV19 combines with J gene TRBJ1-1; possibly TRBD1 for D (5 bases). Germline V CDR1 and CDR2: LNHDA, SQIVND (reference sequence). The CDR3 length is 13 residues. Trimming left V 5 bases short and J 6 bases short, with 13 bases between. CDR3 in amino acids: CASSHLTEAEAFF. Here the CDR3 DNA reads TGTGCCAGTAGTCACTTGACAGAGGCTGAAGCTTTCTTT.

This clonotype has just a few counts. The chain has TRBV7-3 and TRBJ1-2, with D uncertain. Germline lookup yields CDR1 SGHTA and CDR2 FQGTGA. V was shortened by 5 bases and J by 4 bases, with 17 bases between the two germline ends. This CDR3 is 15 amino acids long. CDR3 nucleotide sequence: TGTGCCAGCAGCCCATCCGTTGGCAGTACCTATGGCTACACCTTC. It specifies CASSPSVGSTYGYTF. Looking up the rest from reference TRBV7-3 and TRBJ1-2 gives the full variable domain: GAGVSQTPSNKVTEKGKYVELRCDPISGHTALYWYRQSLGQGPEFLIYFQGTGAADDSGLPNDRFFAVRPEGSVSTLKIQRTERGDSAVYLCASSPSVGSTYGYTFGSGTRLTVV.

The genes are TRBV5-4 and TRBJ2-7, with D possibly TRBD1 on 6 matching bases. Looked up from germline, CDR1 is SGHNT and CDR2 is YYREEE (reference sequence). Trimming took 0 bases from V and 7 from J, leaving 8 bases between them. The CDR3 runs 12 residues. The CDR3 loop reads CASSLEQGEQYF. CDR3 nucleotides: TGTGCCAGCAGCTTGGAACAGGGTGAGCAGTACTTC.

Written as DNA, the CDR3 is TGTGCCAGCAGTTTAAGGGGACAGGGGAAGAACATTCAGTACTTC. Encoded protein: CASSLRGQGKNIQYF. V usage is TRBV12-3 or TRBV12-4 and J usage is TRBJ2-4, with 10 positions matching TRBD1. The CDR3 spans 15 residues. Trimming cost V 2 bases and J 7 bases; bases outside gene matches: 5.

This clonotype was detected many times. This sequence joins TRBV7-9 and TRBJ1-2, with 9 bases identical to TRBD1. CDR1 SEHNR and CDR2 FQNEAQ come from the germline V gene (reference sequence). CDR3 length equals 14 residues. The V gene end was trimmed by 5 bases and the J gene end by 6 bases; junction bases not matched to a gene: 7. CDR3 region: CASSHTGGDHGYTF. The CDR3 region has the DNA TGTGCCAGCAGCCACACAGGGGGCGACCATGGCTACACCTTC.

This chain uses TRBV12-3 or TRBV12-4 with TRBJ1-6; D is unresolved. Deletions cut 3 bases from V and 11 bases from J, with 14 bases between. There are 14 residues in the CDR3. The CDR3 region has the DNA TGTGCCAGCAGTTTTCAACAGCTCGGGGCACCCCTCCACTTT. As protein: CASSFQQLGAPLHF.